This entry lists 26 T cell receptor beta chains sequenced from one sample in a study of blood T cell repertoires in COVID-19. Libraries were prepared by immunoSEQ multiplex PCR; TCRdb keeps only in-frame clonotypes and omits some of them. The sample lists over 150,000 clones; approximately 85% were seen once. The specimen sequenced was peripheral blood. The receptors stem from a man aged 60 to 69 with COVID-19, enrolled during active disease.

The J gene is TRBJ2-1, the V gene TRBV30; the D is unclear. CDR3 length: 12 amino acids. Between the trimmed V and J ends, which lost 2 bases and 7 bases, there was a span of 9 bases. The V gene's germline CDR1 is GTSNPN and CDR2 SVGIG (reference sequence). CDR3 nucleotide sequence: TGTGCCTGGAGTCGAGTTTCGAATGAGCAGTTCTTC. Translated: CAWSRVSNEQFF. Variable domain in full (rest from reference TRBV30 and TRBJ2-1): SQTIHQWPATLVQPVGSPLSLECTVEGTSNPNLYWYRQAAGRGLQLLFYSVGIGQISSEVPQNLSASRPQDRQFILSSKKLLLSDSGFYLCAWSRVSNEQFFGPGTRLTVL.

V and J are TRBV5-6 and TRBJ2-7; TRBD1 might be the D (5 bases). V lost 0 bases and J lost 2, with 9 bases in between. CDR1 and CDR2 (germline): SGHDT, YYEEEE. This CDR3 contains 14 residues. CDR3 protein: CASSLVQDTYEQYF. In DNA form, the CDR3 reads TGTGCCAGCAGCTTGGTACAGGACACCTACGAGCAGTACTTC.

V gene TRBV3-1 (or the pseudogene TRBV3-2) combines with J gene TRBJ1-6; D uncertain. CDR3 length: 15 amino acids. Germline values: CDR1 LGHDT, CDR2 YNNKEL (reference sequence). V lost 3 bases to trimming and J lost 0 bases, with 6 bases between them. Here the CDR3 reads CASSQGDSYNSPLHF. As DNA, the CDR3 is TGTGCCAGCAGCCAGGGAGACTCCTATAATTCACCCCTCCACTTT.

J is TRBJ2-7 and V is TRBV10-1, with D perhaps matching TRBD1 (6 bases). The germline gives CDR1 WNHNN, CDR2 SYGVQD (reference sequence). V lost 7 bases and J 0 bases, leaving 7 bases between the germline ends. CDR3 size: 12 residues. CDR3 loop: CASIQGSYEQYF. The CDR3 bases are TGCGCCAGCATACAGGGCTCCTACGAGCAGTACTTC.

The genes are TRBV18 and TRBJ2-1; 8 bases align to TRBD1. Trimming at V came to 1 base and at J to 0 bases, leaving 8 bases not matched to a gene. This CDR3 region has 18 residues. The germline V gene has CDR1 KGHSH and CDR2 LQKENI. The CDR3 is CASSPRAGGGVSYNEQFF. The CDR3 coding sequence is TGTGCCAGCTCACCACGGGCAGGGGGCGGGGTCTCCTACAATGAGCAGTTCTTC.

The chain employs TRBV19 and TRBJ1-4; TRBD1 is a possible D gene (6 bases). This CDR3 region has 14 residues. V gave up 7 bases and J gave up 8 bases, with 17 bases separating them. Germline V CDR1 and CDR2: LNHDA, SQIVND (reference sequence). The CDR3 bases are TGTGCCAGTATCGCCGTTAGCGGGGGCGAAAAACTGTTTTTT. Its translation: CASIAVSGGEKLFF.

V gene TRBV5-1 combines with J gene TRBJ1-6; D not certain. V gave up 0 bases and J gave up 14 bases, with 12 bases separating them. Germline loops: CDR1 SGHRS, CDR2 YFSETQ. The CDR3 runs 13 residues. CDR3 loop: CASSLGDGRALHF. The CDR3 bases are TGCGCCAGCAGCTTGGGAGACGGGCGGGCCCTCCACTTT. Full variable domain (missing parts from reference TRBV5-1 and TRBJ1-6): KAGVTQTPRYLIKTRGQQVTLSCSPISGHRSVSWYQQTPGQGLQFLFEYFSETQRNKGNFPGRFSGRQFSNSRSEMNVSTLELGDSALYLCASSLGDGRALHFGNGTRLTVT.

The V call is TRBV5-1, the J call TRBJ1-6, with TRBD1 matching 7 bases. The germline CDR1 and CDR2 sequences are SGHRS and YFSETQ. After removal of 0 bases from V and 10 bases from J, the junction contained 4 bases not matched to a gene. The CDR3 is 14 amino acids. CDR3 sequence: CASSLEGARSPLHF. CDR3 coding DNA: TGCGCCAGCAGCTTGGAGGGGGCGAGATCACCCCTCCACTTT.

This chain connects TRBV7-8 to TRBJ2-7; maybe TRBD2 (5 bases). Looked up from germline, CDR1 is SGHVS and CDR2 is FQNEAQ. The ends were cut back, 3 bases at V and 0 bases at J, with 9 bases in the middle. The CDR3 loop spans 14 amino acids. CDR3 region: CASSFSEGSYEQYF. The CDR3 DNA reads TGTGCCAGCAGCTTTAGTGAGGGCTCCTACGAGCAGTACTTC.

The chain is built from TRBV28 and TRBJ2-1, with D possibly matching TRBD2 (5 bases). The V end was cut by 4 bases, the J end by 7 bases, with 14 bases between. Germline V CDR1 and CDR2: MDHEN, SYDVKM. The CDR3 consists of 14 residues. CDR3: CASSSRGVWNEQFF. The CDR3, as DNA: TGTGCCAGCAGTTCCCGGGGAGTCTGGAATGAGCAGTTCTTC.

This clone was recorded only once. V gene TRBV15 combines with J gene TRBJ2-3; no clear D gene. Germline V gene sequence: CDR1 LNHNV, CDR2 YYDKDF (reference sequence). V lost 0 bases and J lost 12, with 16 bases in between. This CDR3 spans 14 amino acids. This chain's CDR3 is CATSRDREAVIQYF. CDR3 DNA: TGTGCCACCAGCAGAGATCGCGAGGCAGTAATACAGTATTTT.

V and J are TRBV7-2 and TRBJ1-6; D remains unclear. The germline gives CDR1 SGHTA, CDR2 FQGNSA. CDR3 length equals 14 residues. Trimming took 4 bases from V and 0 from J, leaving 4 bases between them. CDR3 DNA sequence: TGTGCCAGCAGCTGGAGCTCCTATAATTCACCCCTCCACTTT. Translation gives CASSWSSYNSPLHF.

The chain uses TRBV19 and TRBJ2-1; 7 bases match TRBD1. Germline V CDR1 and CDR2: LNHDA, SQIVND (reference sequence). The CDR3 contains 15 residues. The V segment lost 6 bases and the J segment 5 bases; nucleotides outside the gene matches: 10. The DNA for the CDR3 is TGTGCCAGTAGCAGACCCGGGACAGAACACAATGAGCAGTTCTTC. Protein product: CASSRPGTEHNEQFF. Looking up the rest from reference TRBV19 and TRBJ2-1 gives the full variable domain: DGGITQSPKYLFRKEGQNVTLSCEQNLNHDAMYWYRQDPGQGLRLIYYSQIVNDFQKGDIAEGYSVSREKKESFPLTVTSAQKNPTAFYLCASSRPGTEHNEQFFGPGTRLTVL.

The rearrangement links TRBV9 to TRBJ1-1; D is unclear. The CDR3 contains 15 residues. Germline CDR1 and CDR2: SGDLS and YYNGEE. Trimming pared 3 bases from V and 1 base from J, leaving 13 bases between. DNA for the CDR3: TGTGCCAGCAGCGCCGTGCGGGCGGGGAACACTGAAGCTTTCTTT. Translation: CASSAVRAGNTEAFF. Full variable domain (missing parts from reference TRBV9 and TRBJ1-1): DSGVTQTPKHLITATGQRVTLRCSPRSGDLSVYWYQQSLDQGLQFLIQYYNGEERAKGNILERFSAQQFPDLHSELNLSSLELGDSALYFCASSAVRAGNTEAFFGQGTRLTVV.

For the CDR3, the DNA is TGTGCCAGCAGCGGGAGAAGGAGGGGATCACTCACAGATACGCAGTATTTT. This sequence encodes CASSGRRRGSLTDTQYF. The chain is built from TRBV9 and TRBJ2-3; perhaps TRBD2 as D (6 bases). The CDR3 is made up of 17 amino acids. Germline V lookup: CDR1 SGDLS, CDR2 YYNGEE. With 3 bases removed from V and 2 bases from J, the gap between germline ends came to 19 bases. The full variable domain, with the rest looked up from reference TRBV9 and TRBJ2-3, is DSGVTQTPKHLITATGQRVTLRCSPRSGDLSVYWYQQSLDQGLQFLIQYYNGEERAKGNILERFSAQQFPDLHSELNLSSLELGDSALYFCASSGRRRGSLTDTQYFGPGTRLTVL.

The rearrangement links TRBV19 to TRBJ1-2; no definite D call. Germline CDR1 LNHDA, CDR2 SQIVND (reference sequence). The germline V and J ends were trimmed by 5 bases and 6 bases, with 10 bases remaining between them. This CDR3 comprises 12 residues. The DNA for the CDR3 is TGTGCCAGTAGTCCGGGGAACGATGGCTACACCTTC. This codes for CASSPGNDGYTF.

The chain has TRBV25-1 and TRBJ2-1, with 9 positions matching TRBD2. Looked up from germline, CDR1 is MGHDK and CDR2 is SYGVNS. Germline trimming cut 5 bases from V and 0 bases from J; bases unmatched to any gene: 8. CDR3 length: 17 amino acids. CDR3 loop: CASSKLAGASSYNEQFF. CDR3 in DNA: TGTGCCAGCAGTAAATTAGCGGGAGCTAGCTCCTACAATGAGCAGTTCTTC.

This chain links TRBV5-1 with TRBJ2-7; D call uncertain. CDR1 and CDR2 (germline): SGHRS, YFSETQ. This CDR3 is built from 13 residues. Deletions cut 0 bases from V and 3 bases from J, with 7 bases between. Written as DNA, the CDR3 is TGCGCCAGCAGCTTGGGCCAGTTCTACGAGCAGTACTTC. Its protein is CASSLGQFYEQYF.

The V and J genes are TRBV7-3 and TRBJ2-1, with TRBD2 identical over 9 bases. Germline V gene lookup returns CDR1 SGHTA and CDR2 FQGTGA. Trimming cost V 5 bases and J 0 bases; bases outside gene matches: 8. The CDR3 loop spans 17 amino acids. In DNA, the CDR3 is TGTGCCAGCAGCCGGAGCGGGGGGCTAAGCTCCTACAATGAGCAGTTCTTC. It encodes CASSRSGGLSSYNEQFF.

The J gene is TRBJ1-1, the V gene TRBV18; D is unresolved. The CDR3 covers 15 residues. The germline gives CDR1 KGHSH, CDR2 LQKENI. With 2 bases removed from V and 1 base from J, the gap between germline ends came to 11 bases. The CDR3 reads CASSPNQQPNTEAFF. DNA for the CDR3: TGTGCCAGCTCACCAAACCAACAGCCGAACACTGAAGCTTTCTTT.

The chain has TRBV28 and TRBJ1-3; 8 bases are shared with TRBD1. CDR1 and CDR2 from the germline V gene are MDHEN and SYDVKM. The CDR3 loop spans 16 amino acids. V was clipped by 0 bases and J by 0 bases; unmatched bases: 1. The DNA of the CDR3 is TGTGCCAGCAGTTTATGGACAGGGGACTCTGGAAACACCATATATTTT. This sequence encodes CASSLWTGDSGNTIYF.

The V and J genes are TRBV27 and TRBJ1-1, with D perhaps TRBD1 (5 bases). The germline V and J ends were trimmed by 3 bases and 2 bases, with 10 bases remaining between them. The CDR3 sequence is 14 residues long. CDR1 is MNHEY, CDR2 SMNVEV, per germline (reference sequence). For the CDR3, the DNA is TGTGCCAGCAGTTTCACCGGGACTAACACTGAAGCTTTCTTT. This gives the protein CASSFTGTNTEAFF.

J is TRBJ2-2 and V is TRBV6-5; D is possibly TRBD1 (6 bases). Germline lookup yields CDR1 MNHEY and CDR2 SVGAGI. The V gene lost 6 bases and the J gene lost 6 bases, with 11 bases spanning the gap. The CDR3 extends over 13 amino acids. CDR3 DNA: TGTGCCAGCAGGAAAGGGGGTGCCGGGGAGCTGTTTTTT. Protein product: CASRKGGAGELFF.

The V and J genes are TRBV5-1 and TRBJ1-1; D unclear. V was shortened by 1 base and J by 6 bases, with 10 bases between the two germline ends. Germline-derived CDR1 and CDR2 are SGHRS and YFSETQ. The CDR3 runs to 13 residues. The CDR3 DNA reads as TGCGCCAGCAGCTTGTTTTCCGGGTCTGAAGCTTTCTTT. It specifies CASSLFSGSEAFF.

The rearrangement uses TRBV19 and TRBJ1-3, with TRBD1 matching 8 bases. V was clipped by 5 bases and J by 8 bases; unmatched bases: 5. This CDR3 region has 13 residues. The germline V gene has CDR1 LNHDA and CDR2 SQIVND (reference sequence). Here the CDR3 reads CASSPGQGYTIYF. CDR3 in DNA: TGTGCCAGTAGTCCCGGACAGGGTTACACCATATATTTT.

The J gene is TRBJ1-6, the V gene TRBV3-1 (or the pseudogene TRBV3-2); unclear D gene. V was trimmed by 1 base and J by 0 bases, leaving 7 bases between them. CDR1 is LGHDT and CDR2 is YNNKEL in the germline V gene (reference sequence). The CDR3 contains 16 residues. CDR3 residues: CASSQGQSSYNSPLHF. The CDR3 coding sequence is TGTGCCAGCAGCCAAGGACAAAGCTCCTATAATTCACCCCTCCACTTT.